One sample yielded the 14 T cell receptor beta chains listed below, sequenced in a study of regulatory T cells in long-lasting Graves disease. The TCR beta library used iRepertoire HTBI primers with Arm-PCR amplification of CDR3. TCRdb reanalysed the multiplex PCR reads using MiXCR and keeps one entry per CDR3 protein. The table has about 430,000 distinct CDR3 sequences, roughly 21% seen once. Described time point: persistent/refractory GD, antithyroid drugs over 5 years with positive TRAb. Extracted RNA from PBMCs served as the source of the TCR library. Sample: peripheral blood mononuclear cells (PBMCs), taken when the disease was refractory, from a patient treated with antithyroid drugs. These TCRs come from a female donor with Graves disease.

The table lists this clonotype with many counts. Written as DNA, the CDR3 is TGTGCCAGCAGTTCCCCTAGCGGGAGTGTAGGCGAGACCCAGTACTTC. This encodes CASSSPSGSVGETQYF. The J gene is TRBJ2-5, the V gene TRBV28; 10 bases align to TRBD2. Trimming at V came to 4 bases and at J to 5 bases, leaving 10 bases not matched to a gene. The CDR3 covers 16 residues. Germline-derived CDR1 and CDR2 are MDHEN and SYDVKM.

This chain links TRBV10-3 with TRBJ2-6; a weak D match, TRBD1 (6 bases). The CDR3 covers 16 residues. Per the germline V gene, CDR1 is ENHRY and CDR2 is SYGVKD. V lost 8 bases and J 0 bases, leaving 14 bases between the germline ends. For the CDR3, the DNA is TGTGCCATCTTGAGACAGGTAGTCTCTGGGGCCAACGTCCTGACTTTC. It encodes CAILRQVVSGANVLTF.

This clonotype was recorded at least ten times. The genes are TRBV7-2 and TRBJ1-2; D is undetermined. V shed 1 base and J shed 1 base, with 4 bases lying between them. The CDR3 runs to 13 residues. Looked up from germline, CDR1 is SGHTA and CDR2 is FQGNSA. The CDR3 nucleotides read TGTGCCAGCAGCTTAGACCTTAACTATGGCTACACCTTC. Its translation: CASSLDLNYGYTF.

In this sample, this clonotype turned up many times. V and J are TRBV28 and TRBJ2-7; TRBD2 matches at 8 bases. V was pared by 1 base and J by 2 bases, with 10 bases of the junction left unmatched. CDR3 size: 17 residues. Germline values: CDR1 MDHEN, CDR2 SYDVKM. The CDR3 bases are TGTGCCAGCAGTTTATCGGGGGGGATCCGCGGTCCCTACGAGCAGTACTTC. The encoded protein is CASSLSGGIRGPYEQYF.

This clonotype was counted many times. The genes are TRBV6-1 and TRBJ2-7; D may match TRBD1 or TRBD2 (5 bases each). Trimming took 6 bases from V and 3 from J, leaving 9 bases between them. From germline, CDR1 is MNHNS and CDR2 SASEGT. CDR3 length: 12 residues. The CDR3 spells CASRPGLYEQYF. DNA for the CDR3: TGTGCCAGCAGACCGGGGCTCTACGAGCAGTACTTC.

This clonotype was recorded at least ten times. The chain links TRBV2 to TRBJ1-2; 8 nucleotides align to TRBD1. Germline V gives CDR1 SNHLY, CDR2 FYNNEI. CDR3 length: 15 residues. J lost 6 bases, V lost 2 bases, and 8 bases had no gene match. Here the CDR3 reads CASSEWLQGADGYTF. Written as DNA, the CDR3 is TGTGCCAGCAGTGAATGGTTGCAGGGGGCGGATGGCTACACCTTC.

The J gene is TRBJ2-5, the V gene TRBV30; 8 bases agree with TRBD2. V was clipped by 6 bases and J by 1 base; unmatched bases: 10. In germline, CDR1 is GTSNPN, CDR2 SVGIG (reference sequence). This CDR3 is built from 15 residues. DNA for the CDR3: TGTGCCTGTCTCCCTCCGGGAGGGGCCCAAGAGACCCAGTACTTC. Its protein product is CACLPPGGAQETQYF.

This clonotype was detected only a few times. The rearrangement uses TRBV7-9 and TRBJ2-2; D unresolved. The germline V and J ends were trimmed by 11 bases and 4 bases, with 14 bases remaining between them. The CDR3 length is 13 residues. Germline assignment: CDR1 SEHNR and CDR2 FQNEAQ (reference sequence). CDR3 residues: CAFPTRATGELFF. For the CDR3, the DNA is TGTGCCTTCCCTACACGCGCCACCGGGGAGCTGTTTTTT.

This clonotype was detected ten times or more. The V call is TRBV12-3 or TRBV12-4, the J call TRBJ2-7; D gene ambiguous. Trimming pared 4 bases from V and 6 bases from J, leaving 13 bases between. The CDR3 sequence is 13 residues long. The CDR3 is CASSSTGLFEQYF. As DNA, the CDR3 is TGTGCCAGCAGTTCCACGGGCCTCTTCGAGCAGTACTTC.

The rearrangement joins TRBV14 to TRBJ2-2; D remains unclear. The V and J ends lost 0 bases and 0 bases respectively, with 8 bases between them. Germline V gene data show CDR1 as SGHDN and CDR2 as FVKESK. This CDR3 contains 16 residues. CDR3 in amino acids: CASSQDLPANTGELFF. The CDR3 region has the DNA TGTGCCAGCAGCCAAGACCTACCTGCGAACACCGGGGAGCTGTTTTTT.

The sample holds a few counts of this clonotype. CDR3 bases: TGTGCCAGCAGCCCCCCGGGACAGGGGCCCGGGGGGCAGTACTTC. Its protein product is CASSPPGQGPGGQYF. The rearrangement joins TRBV7-2 to TRBJ2-7; 10 bases fit TRBD1. The CDR3 sequence is 15 residues long. Germline V gene data show CDR1 as SGHTA and CDR2 as FQGNSA. Losses at the gene ends were 5 bases for V and 9 bases for J; bases not matched to a gene: 13.

In this sample, this clonotype turned up many times. The chain is built from TRBV20-1 and TRBJ1-1, with D hard to call. The CDR3 is 12 residues long. Trimming removed 5 bases at V and 3 bases at J, with 10 bases between. Germline V gives CDR1 DFQATT, CDR2 SNEGSKA (reference sequence). The CDR3 sequence is CSAGLRYTEAFF. The CDR3, as DNA: TGCAGTGCTGGCCTCAGGTACACTGAAGCTTTCTTT.

This clonotype was counted at least ten times. The chain has TRBV28 and TRBJ2-7; D gene ambiguous. V lost 6 bases to trimming and J lost 4 bases, with 4 bases between them. Germline V gene sequence: CDR1 MDHEN, CDR2 SYDVKM. The CDR3 has 10 residues. CDR3 DNA: TGTGCCAGCAGGGATTACGAGCAGTACTTC. Protein sequence: CASRDYEQYF. The variable domain in full, with the rest retrieved from reference TRBV28 and TRBJ2-7, is DVKVTQSSRYLVKRTGEKVFLECVQDMDHENMFWYRQDPGLGLRLIYFSYDVKMKEKGDIPEGYSVSREKKERFSLILESASTNQTSMYLCASRDYEQYFGPGTRLTVT.

This clonotype was counted at least ten times. This chain joins TRBV7-9 and TRBJ2-2; D gene uncertain. V shed 8 bases and J shed 3 bases, with 10 bases lying between them. CDR1 is SEHNR, CDR2 FQNEAQ, per germline (reference sequence). CDR3 length: 13 amino acids. The CDR3 spells CASPPTDTGELFF. DNA of the CDR3: TGTGCCAGCCCACCCACCGACACCGGGGAGCTGTTTTTT.